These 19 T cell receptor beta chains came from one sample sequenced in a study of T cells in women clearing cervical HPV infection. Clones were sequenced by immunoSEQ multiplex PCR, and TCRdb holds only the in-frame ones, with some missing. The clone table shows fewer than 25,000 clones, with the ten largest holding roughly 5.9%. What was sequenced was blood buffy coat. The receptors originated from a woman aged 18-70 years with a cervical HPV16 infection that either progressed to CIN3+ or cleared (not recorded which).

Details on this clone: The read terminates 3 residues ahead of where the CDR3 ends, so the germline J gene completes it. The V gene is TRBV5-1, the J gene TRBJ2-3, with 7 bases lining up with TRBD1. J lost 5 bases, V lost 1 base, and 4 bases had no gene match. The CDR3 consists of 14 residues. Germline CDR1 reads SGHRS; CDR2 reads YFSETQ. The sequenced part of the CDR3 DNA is TGCGCCAGCAGCTTGCGGACAGGAGGAGATACG. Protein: CASSLRTGGDT. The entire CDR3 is CASSLRTGGDTQYF.

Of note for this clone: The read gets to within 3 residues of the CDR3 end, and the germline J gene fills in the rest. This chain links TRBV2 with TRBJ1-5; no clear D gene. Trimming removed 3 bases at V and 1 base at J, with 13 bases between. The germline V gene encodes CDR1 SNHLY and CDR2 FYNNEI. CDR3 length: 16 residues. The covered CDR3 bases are TGTGCCAGCAGTGAGTGGCAGGTGAGCAGCAATCAGCCC. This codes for CASSEWQVSSNQP. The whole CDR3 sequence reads CASSEWQVSSNQPQHF. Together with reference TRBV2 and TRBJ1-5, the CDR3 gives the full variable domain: EPEVTQTPSHQVTQMGQEVILRCVPISNHLYFYWYRQILGQKVEFLVSFYNNEISEKSEIFDDQFSVERPDGSNFTLKIRSTKLEDSAMYFCASSEWQVSSNQPQHFGDGTRLSIL.

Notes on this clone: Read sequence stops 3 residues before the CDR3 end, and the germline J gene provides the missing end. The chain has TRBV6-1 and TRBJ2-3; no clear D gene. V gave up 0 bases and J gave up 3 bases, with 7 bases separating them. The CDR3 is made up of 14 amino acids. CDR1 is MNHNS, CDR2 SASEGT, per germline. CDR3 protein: CASSEAYSTDTQYF. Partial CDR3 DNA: TGTGCCAGCAGTGAAGCCTACAGTACAGATACG.

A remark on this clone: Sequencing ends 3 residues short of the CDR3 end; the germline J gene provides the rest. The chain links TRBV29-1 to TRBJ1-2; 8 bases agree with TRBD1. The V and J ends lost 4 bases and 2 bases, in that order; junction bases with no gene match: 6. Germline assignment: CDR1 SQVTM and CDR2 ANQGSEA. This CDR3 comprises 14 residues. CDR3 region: CSVAFRQGNYGYTF. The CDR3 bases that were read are TGCAGCGTTGCTTTCCGACAGGGGAACTATGGC.

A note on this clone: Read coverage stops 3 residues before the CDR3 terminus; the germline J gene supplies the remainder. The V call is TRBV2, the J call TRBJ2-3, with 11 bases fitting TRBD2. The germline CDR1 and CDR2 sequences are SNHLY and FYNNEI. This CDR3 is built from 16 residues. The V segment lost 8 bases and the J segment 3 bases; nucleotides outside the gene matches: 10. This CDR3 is CASVTSGGLLTDTQYF. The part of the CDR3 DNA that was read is TGTGCCAGCGTCACTAGCGGGGGCCTCCTGACAGATACG.

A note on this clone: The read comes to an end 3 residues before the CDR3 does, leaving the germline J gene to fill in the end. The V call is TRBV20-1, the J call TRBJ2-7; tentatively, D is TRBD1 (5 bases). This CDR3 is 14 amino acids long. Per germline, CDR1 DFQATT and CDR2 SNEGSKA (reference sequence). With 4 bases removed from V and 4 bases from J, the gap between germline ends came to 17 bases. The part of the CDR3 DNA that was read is TGCAGTGCTAATCCGGACAACCCACTATACGAG. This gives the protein CSANPDNPLYE. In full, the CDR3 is CSANPDNPLYEQYF.

Partial CDR3 DNA: TGTGCCAGTAGTATAGCCGGACAGGGGGTTAAAGAGACC. Its protein product is CASSIAGQGVKET. The whole CDR3 sequence is CASSIAGQGVKETQYF. The chain joins TRBV19 to TRBJ2-5; 10 bases are shared with TRBD1. The read comes to an end 3 residues before the CDR3 does, leaving the germline J gene to fill in the end. The CDR3 has 16 residues. CDR1 is LNHDA and CDR2 is SQIVND in the germline V gene (reference sequence). Unmatched junction bases numbered 5, after V lost 1 base and J lost 3 bases.

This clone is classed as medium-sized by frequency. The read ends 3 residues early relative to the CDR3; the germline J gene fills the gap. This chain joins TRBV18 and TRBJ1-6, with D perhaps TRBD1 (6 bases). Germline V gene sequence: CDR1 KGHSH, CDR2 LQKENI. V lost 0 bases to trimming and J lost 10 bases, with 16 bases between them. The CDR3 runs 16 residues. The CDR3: CASSPPVSGGGSPLHF. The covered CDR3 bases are TGTGCCAGCTCACCACCGGTCTCGGGGGGCGGCTCACCC.

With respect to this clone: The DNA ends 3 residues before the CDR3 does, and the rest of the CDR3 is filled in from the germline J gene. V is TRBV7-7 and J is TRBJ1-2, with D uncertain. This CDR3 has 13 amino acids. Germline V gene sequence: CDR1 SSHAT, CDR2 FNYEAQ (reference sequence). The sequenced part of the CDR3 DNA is TGTGCCAGCAGCTCAGACTTTTACAATGAC. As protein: CASSSDFYND. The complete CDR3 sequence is CASSSDFYNDYTF.

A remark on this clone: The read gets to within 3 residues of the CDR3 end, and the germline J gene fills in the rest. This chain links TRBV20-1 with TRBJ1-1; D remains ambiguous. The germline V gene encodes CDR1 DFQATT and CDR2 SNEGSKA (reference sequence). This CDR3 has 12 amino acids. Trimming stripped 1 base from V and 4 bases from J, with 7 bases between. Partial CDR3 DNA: TGCAGTGCTAGAGTTGGCAGCACTGAA. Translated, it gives CSARVGSTE. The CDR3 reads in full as CSARVGSTEAFF.

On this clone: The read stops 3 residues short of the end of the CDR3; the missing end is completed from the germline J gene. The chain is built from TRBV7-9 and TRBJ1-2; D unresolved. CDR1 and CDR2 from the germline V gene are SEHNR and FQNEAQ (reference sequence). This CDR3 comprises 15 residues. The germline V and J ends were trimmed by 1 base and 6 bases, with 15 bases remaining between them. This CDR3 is CASSLGFGGSHGYTF. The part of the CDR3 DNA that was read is TGTGCCAGCAGCTTAGGCTTTGGCGGCAGCCATGGC.

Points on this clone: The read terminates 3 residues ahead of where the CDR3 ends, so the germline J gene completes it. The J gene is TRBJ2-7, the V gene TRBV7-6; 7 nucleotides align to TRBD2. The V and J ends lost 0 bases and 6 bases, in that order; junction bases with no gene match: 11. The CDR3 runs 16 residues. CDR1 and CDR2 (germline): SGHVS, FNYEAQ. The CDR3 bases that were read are TGTGCCAGCAGCTTAGCGCTAGCGGATCACGGAGCCGAG. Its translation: CASSLALADHGAE. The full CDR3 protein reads CASSLALADHGAEQYF.

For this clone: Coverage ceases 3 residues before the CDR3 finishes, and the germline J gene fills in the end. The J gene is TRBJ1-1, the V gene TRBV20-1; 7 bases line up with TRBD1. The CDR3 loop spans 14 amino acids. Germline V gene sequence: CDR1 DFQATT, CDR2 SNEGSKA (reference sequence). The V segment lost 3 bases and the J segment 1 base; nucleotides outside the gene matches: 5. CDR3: CSASRQGRNTEAFF. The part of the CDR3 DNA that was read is TGCAGTGCTAGTAGACAGGGTAGGAACACTGAA.

The CDR3 region is CASRGRLAANTGELFF. The CDR3 bases that were read are TGTGCCAGCAGGGGAAGACTAGCGGCGAACACCGGGGAG. J is TRBJ2-2 and V is TRBV2, with TRBD2 matching over 9 bases. The read ends 3 residues early relative to the CDR3; the germline J gene fills the gap. The CDR3 spans 16 residues. The ends lost 6 bases at V and 0 bases at J; junction bases unmatched: 5. CDR1 is SNHLY, CDR2 FYNNEI, per germline.

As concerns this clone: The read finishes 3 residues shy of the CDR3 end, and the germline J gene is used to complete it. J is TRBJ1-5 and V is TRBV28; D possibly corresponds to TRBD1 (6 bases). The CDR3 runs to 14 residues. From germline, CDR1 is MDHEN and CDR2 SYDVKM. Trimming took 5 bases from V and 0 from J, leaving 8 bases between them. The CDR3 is CASSRGGSNQPQHF. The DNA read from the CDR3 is TGTGCCAGCAGTCGAGGGGGTAGCAATCAGCCC.

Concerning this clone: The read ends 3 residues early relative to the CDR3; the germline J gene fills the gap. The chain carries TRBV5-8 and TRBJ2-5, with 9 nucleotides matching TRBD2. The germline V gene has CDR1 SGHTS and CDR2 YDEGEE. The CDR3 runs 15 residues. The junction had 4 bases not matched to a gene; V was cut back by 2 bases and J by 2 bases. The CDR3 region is CASSFRRGGQETQYF. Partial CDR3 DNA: TGTGCCAGCAGCTTCCGGCGGGGGGGTCAAGAGACC. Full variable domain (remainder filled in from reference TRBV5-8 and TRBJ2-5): EAGVTQSPTHLIKTRGQQATLRCSPISGHTSVYWYQQALGLGLQFLLWYDEGEERNRGNFPPRFSGRQFPNYSSELNVNALELEDSALYLCASSFRRGGQETQYFGPGTRLLVL.

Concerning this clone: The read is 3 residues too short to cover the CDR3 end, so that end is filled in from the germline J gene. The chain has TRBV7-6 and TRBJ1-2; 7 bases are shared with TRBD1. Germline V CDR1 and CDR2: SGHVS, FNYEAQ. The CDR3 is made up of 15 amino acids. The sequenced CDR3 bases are TGTGCCAGCAGCTCACACCTTACGACAGGGTCGGGC. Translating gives CASSSHLTTGSG. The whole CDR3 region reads CASSSHLTTGSGYTF.

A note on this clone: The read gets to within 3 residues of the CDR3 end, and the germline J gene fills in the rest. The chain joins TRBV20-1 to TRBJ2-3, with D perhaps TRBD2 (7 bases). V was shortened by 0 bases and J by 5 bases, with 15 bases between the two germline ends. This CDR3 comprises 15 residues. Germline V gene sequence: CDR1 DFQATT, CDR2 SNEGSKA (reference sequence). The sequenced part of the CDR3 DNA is TGCAGTGCTAGAGAGTTGGGGGGGCCAGGAGATACG. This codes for CSARELGGPGDT. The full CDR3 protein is CSARELGGPGDTQYF.

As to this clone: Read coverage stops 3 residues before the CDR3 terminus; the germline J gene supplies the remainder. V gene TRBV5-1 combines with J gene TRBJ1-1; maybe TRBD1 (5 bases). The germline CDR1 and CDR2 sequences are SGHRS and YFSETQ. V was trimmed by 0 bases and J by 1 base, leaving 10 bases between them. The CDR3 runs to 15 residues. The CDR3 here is CASSLDQGWNTEAFF. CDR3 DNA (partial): TGCGCCAGCAGCTTGGATCAGGGATGGAACACTGAA.